This TCR beta chain was found in a study of T cell responses to AZD1222 COVID-19 vaccine. As for this clone: The antigen is undetermined.

Study-wide points: Baseline serostatus was positive in only six AZD1222 recipients. Along spike, vaccine-associated CD4 TCRs were found throughout, with dominance at 160-218 and 743-854. Without day 14 samples, only post-peak T cell repertoires were studied.

Repertoires were generated with immunoSEQ multiplex PCR, while TCRdb's copy carries only in-frame clones and drops some. The sample contains 110,000 to 150,000 clones, approximately 92% of which appear only once. Germline V CDR1 and CDR2: SQVTM, ANQGSEA. Trimming cost V 6 bases and J 2 bases, with 4 bases left between them. This CDR3 is 11 amino acids long. Second-dose groups at about 4 or about 12 weeks were pooled. The TCR comes from an adult who received the AZD1222 COVID-19 vaccine. The chain combines TRBV29-1 with TRBJ2-2; D not resolved. This specimen consisted of peripheral blood, obtained 28 days after the second AZD1222 dose. CDR3 DNA: TGCAGCGTGGGCAACACCGGGGAGCTGTTTTTT. It specifies CSVGNTGELFF.